A single sample gave rise to the 29 T cell receptor beta chains below, sequenced in a study of Graves' ophthalmopathy and Graves' hyperthyroidism. The study amplified TCR beta CDR3 regions using RNA transcripts. The workflow started with a first-round RT-PCR run with HTBI primers and then moved on to a second-round multiplex PCR. TCRdb processed the multiplex PCR reads anew with MiXCR; each CDR3 protein has one entry. The table shows about 500,000 distinct CDR3 sequences, with less than 45% occurring only once. Sequenced input: peripheral blood or thyroid tissue (not recorded which). Receptors were obtained from an adult man with Graves' hyperthyroidism.

The rearrangement uses TRBV2 and TRBJ1-6; D might be TRBD1 (5 bases). The germline CDR1 and CDR2 sequences are SNHLY and FYNNEI. Trimming removed 6 bases at V and 6 bases at J, with 12 bases between. This CDR3 region has 14 residues. In nucleotides, the CDR3 is TGTGCCAGCAGAGGGGTTATCGTTAATTCACCCCTCCACTTT. It is translated as CASRGVIVNSPLHF.

In its sample, this clonotype was seen a few times. The V gene is TRBV5-1, the J gene TRBJ2-5, with 9 positions matching TRBD2. Germline loops: CDR1 SGHRS, CDR2 YFSETQ. The CDR3 consists of 17 residues. V dropped 0 bases and J dropped 0; count of bases not matched to a gene: 6. CDR3: CASSLVRWTSDQETQYF. The CDR3 coding sequence is TGCGCCAGCAGCTTGGTCCGTTGGACTAGCGACCAAGAGACCCAGTACTTC.

At least ten counts were recorded for this clonotype. The rearrangement links TRBV20-1 to TRBJ1-1, with D tentatively TRBD1 (6 bases). V lost 1 base and J lost 6, with 18 bases in between. CDR1 is DFQATT, CDR2 SNEGSKA, per germline (reference sequence). The CDR3 spans 15 residues. This CDR3 is CSARGPGQLGPEAFF. In DNA form, the CDR3 reads TGCAGTGCTAGAGGACCGGGACAACTAGGGCCTGAAGCTTTCTTT.

The chain has TRBV29-1 and TRBJ2-7, with 7 bases fitting TRBD2. V lost 3 bases and J lost 5; bases outside the gene matches: 10. This CDR3 comprises 14 residues. Germline V lookup: CDR1 SQVTM, CDR2 ANQGSEA. The CDR3 region has the DNA TGCAGCGTTGACTGGCGGGGGACCTTCCACGAGCAGTACTTC. It specifies CSVDWRGTFHEQYF.

The rearrangement uses TRBV2 and TRBJ2-6, with 8 nucleotides matching TRBD1. From germline, CDR1 is SNHLY and CDR2 FYNNEI. The junction had 6 bases not matched to a gene; V was cut back by 5 bases and J by 0 bases. CDR3 length: 17 residues. The CDR3 spells CASSRGTGGSGANVLTF. The CDR3 DNA is TGTGCCAGCAGTAGGGGAACAGGGGGCTCTGGGGCCAACGTCCTGACTTTC.

This clonotype was seen ten or more times. The rearrangement uses TRBV13 and TRBJ1-1; D call uncertain. Germline-derived CDR1 and CDR2 are PRHDT and FYEKMQ (reference sequence). Trimming pared 1 base from V and 7 bases from J, leaving 13 bases between. The CDR3 sequence is 14 residues long. DNA of the CDR3: TGTGCCAGCAGCTTAGTGCTGGAGAAAATTGAAGCTTTCTTT. Protein sequence: CASSLVLEKIEAFF. Complete variable domain (other parts from reference TRBV13 and TRBJ1-1): AAGVIQSPRHLIKEKRETATLKCYPIPRHDTVYWYQQGPGQDPQFLISFYEKMQSDKGSIPDRFSAQQFSDYHSELNMSSLELGDSALYFCASSLVLEKIEAFFGQGTRLTVV.

This chain links TRBV7-9 with TRBJ2-5; the match to TRBD2 covers 13 bases. Trimming took 8 bases from V and 2 from J; bases not matched to a gene: 17. The CDR3 extends over 19 amino acids. CDR1 is SEHNR, CDR2 FQNEAQ, per germline (reference sequence). The CDR3 DNA follows: TGTGCCAGCTCACCCCTCGGACTAGCGGGAGTAGCGAGACAAGAGACCCAGTACTTC. Its protein product is CASSPLGLAGVARQETQYF.

This clonotype was detected a few times. This chain uses TRBV28 with TRBJ2-2; maybe TRBD2 (5 bases). V dropped 5 bases and J dropped 7 bases, with 17 bases sitting between them. The germline CDR1 and CDR2 sequences are MDHEN and SYDVKM. The CDR3 is 15 amino acids. DNA of the CDR3: TGTGCCAGCAGTCGAACCCCACTCGGAGGCGGGGAGCTGTTTTTT. Its translation: CASSRTPLGGGELFF.

Note on this clonotype: A read error may explain this, as a much larger clone is one base away. The chain uses TRBV2 and TRBJ1-3, with TRBD1 matching 8 bases. This CDR3 comprises 15 residues. V shed 3 bases and J 4 bases; nucleotides not matched to a gene: 5. Germline assignment: CDR1 SNHLY and CDR2 FYNNEI. CDR3 nucleotides: TGTGCCAGCAGTGACGGACAGGGAAGAGGAAACACCATATATTTT. Translation gives CASSDGQGRGNTIYF.

The chain recombines TRBV29-1 with TRBJ1-5; D ambiguous. The CDR3 loop spans 12 amino acids. V was trimmed by 3 bases and J by 4 bases, leaving 7 bases between them. CDR1 is SQVTM, CDR2 ANQGSEA, per germline. CDR3 bases: TGCAGCGTTGAGGCGGGGAATCAGCCCCAGCATTTT. It is translated as CSVEAGNQPQHF.

The chain carries TRBV20-1 and TRBJ1-4; 7 bases align to TRBD1. The V and J ends lost 6 bases and 6 bases, in that order; junction bases with no gene match: 7. The length of the CDR3 is 13 residues. The germline CDR1 and CDR2 sequences are DFQATT and SNEGSKA (reference sequence). CDR3 DNA: TGCAGTGCGCCGAGTCAGGGGGATGAAAAACTGTTTTTT. Residues: CSAPSQGDEKLFF.

The chain links TRBV7-3 to TRBJ2-7; 10 nucleotides line up with TRBD1. There are 16 residues in the CDR3. V lost 6 bases to trimming and J lost 0 bases; unmatched junction nucleotides: 8. The germline V gene encodes CDR1 SGHTA and CDR2 FQGTGA. The CDR3 loop is CASSYTRDRGSYEQYF. In DNA form, the CDR3 reads TGTGCCAGCAGTTACACAAGGGACAGGGGCTCCTACGAGCAGTACTTC.

This clonotype was seen repeatedly, ten times or more. V usage is TRBV7-6 and J usage is TRBJ1-5; D is perhaps TRBD1 (5 bases). The ends were cut back, 3 bases at V and 7 bases at J, with 13 bases in the middle. Looked up from germline, CDR1 is SGHVS and CDR2 is FNYEAQ. CDR3 length equals 14 residues. CDR3 coding DNA: TGTGCCAGCAGCTTTACTCGGGGGAAACAGCCCCAGCATTTT. Encoded protein: CASSFTRGKQPQHF.

Only a few counts were recorded for this clonotype. The V call is TRBV29-1, the J call TRBJ2-1, with 15 nucleotides matching TRBD2. This CDR3 spans 16 amino acids. V shed 3 bases and J 7 bases; nucleotides not matched to a gene: 7. Germline V gene lookup returns CDR1 SQVTM and CDR2 ANQGSEA. The CDR3 bases are TGCAGCGTTGATGGCCAGGGACTAGCGGGAGGAAATGAGCAGTTCTTC. Its protein is CSVDGQGLAGGNEQFF.

This clonotype is classed as medium-sized. A read error may account for a junction end that differs from germline. CDR3 sequence reads: CASSLVGETQYF. The CDR3 nucleotides are TGTGCTAGCAGCTTAGTGGGAGAGACCCAGTACTTC. This sequence joins TRBV7-9 and TRBJ2-5; D not certain. CDR1 and CDR2 (germline): SEHNR, FQNEAQ (reference sequence). The CDR3 consists of 12 residues. The full variable domain, completed using reference TRBV7-9 and TRBJ2-5, is DTGVSQNPRHKITKRGQNVTFRCDPISEHNRLYWYRQTLGQGPEFLTYFQNEAQLEKSRLLSDRFSAERPKGSFSTLEIQRTEQGDSAMYLCASSLVGETQYFGPGTRLLVL.

The rearrangement uses TRBV10-1 and TRBJ2-3; possibly TRBD2 for D (7 bases). Trimming cost V 3 bases and J 4 bases, with 14 bases left between them. Germline CDR1 is WNHNN and CDR2 is SYGVQD (reference sequence). CDR3 size: 15 residues. The CDR3 here is CASSDVGGPSDTQYF. For the CDR3, the DNA is TGCGCCAGCAGTGATGTCGGGGGGCCTTCAGATACGCAGTATTTT.

This clonotype was picked up a small number of times. The V gene is TRBV30, the J gene TRBJ1-3; D gene uncertain. The CDR3 consists of 13 residues. Germline V gene sequence: CDR1 GTSNPN, CDR2 SVGIG (reference sequence). The V end was cut by 2 bases, the J end by 4 bases, with 9 bases between. The CDR3, as DNA: TGTGCCTGGAGTAAGGCCAGGGGAAACACCATATATTTT. As protein: CAWSKARGNTIYF.

As regards this clonotype: At one end the junction does not follow the germline gene, possibly because of a read error. This chain connects TRBV4-1 to TRBJ2-5; tentatively, D is TRBD2 (7 bases). Looked up from germline, CDR1 is MGHRA and CDR2 is YSYEKL. CDR3 size: 16 residues. In DNA, the CDR3 is TGCGCCAGCAGCAAGGGGAGGGGGGGGGCAAAAGAGGCCCAGTACTTC. Residues: CASSKGRGGAKEAQYF.

At least ten counts were recorded for this clonotype. The chain recombines TRBV9 with TRBJ1-2; 7 bases match TRBD1. Germline V CDR1 and CDR2: SGDLS, YYNGEE. CDR3 length equals 18 residues. J was trimmed by 4 bases and V by 3 bases; bases with no gene match: 18. The CDR3 nucleotides are TGTGCCAGCAGCGGCGTAAGCAGGGGGGAAATGGGCGGCTATGGCTACACCTTC. As protein: CASSGVSRGEMGGYGYTF.

This clonotype was observed a single time. J is TRBJ2-2 and V is TRBV12-3 or TRBV12-4; a possible D gene is TRBD1 (6 bases). V lost 8 bases to trimming and J lost 0 bases, with 13 bases between them. The length of the CDR3 is 15 residues. The CDR3 region has the DNA TGTGCCAGCCGATTTGGGACACCGAACACCGGGGAGCTGTTTTTT. Amino acid sequence: CASRFGTPNTGELFF.

V gene TRBV11-3 combines with J gene TRBJ2-2, with a tentative D call TRBD2 (5 bases). Germline values: CDR1 SGHNT, CDR2 YENEEA. The CDR3 has 12 residues. Trimming stripped 5 bases from V and 8 bases from J, with 9 bases between. The CDR3 sequence: CASSRAVGELFF. CDR3 in DNA: TGTGCCAGCAGCAGAGCGGTGGGGGAGCTGTTTTTT.

The sample holds a few counts of this clonotype. The chain employs TRBV12-3 or TRBV12-4 and TRBJ1-6; D is perhaps TRBD1 (5 bases). CDR3 length: 14 amino acids. The V end was cut by 3 bases, the J end by 6 bases, with 9 bases between. CDR3 loop: CASSLYGANSPLHF. The CDR3 DNA reads as TGTGCCAGCAGTTTGTACGGGGCTAATTCACCCCTCCACTTT.

This clonotype was seen only a few times. The V call is TRBV29-1, the J call TRBJ2-5; 16 bases are shared with TRBD2. With 3 bases clipped from V and 2 bases from J, the junction kept 0 bases outside the gene matches. Germline V gene sequence: CDR1 SQVTM, CDR2 ANQGSEA. The CDR3 extends over 15 amino acids. CDR3 amino acids: CSVEGLAGGQETQYF. The CDR3 nucleotides read TGCAGCGTTGAGGGACTAGCGGGGGGGCAAGAGACCCAGTACTTC.

Concerning this clonotype itself: This may come from a read error, since a much larger clone is one base off. The chain has TRBV5-4 and TRBJ1-3; TRBD1 is a possible D gene (5 bases). Germline CDR1 is SGHNT and CDR2 is YYREEE (reference sequence). The CDR3 has 15 amino acids. This CDR3 reads CASSFPGPSGNTMYF. For the CDR3, the DNA is TGTGCCAGCAGCTTTCCAGGGCCGTCTGGAAACACCATGTATTTT.

This clonotype was picked up a small number of times. The chain couples TRBV5-5 to TRBJ2-6, with 8 bases matching TRBD1. Germline trimming cut 0 bases from V and 0 bases from J; bases unmatched to any gene: 2. Per the germline V gene, CDR1 is SGHKS and CDR2 is YYEKEE (reference sequence). The CDR3 runs to 17 residues. CDR3 sequence: CASSLAGGGSGANVLTF. DNA of the CDR3: TGTGCCAGCAGCTTGGCAGGGGGCGGCTCTGGGGCCAACGTCCTGACTTTC. Combining the CDR3 with reference TRBV5-5 and TRBJ2-6 gives the whole variable domain DAGVTQSPTHLIKTRGQQVTLRCSPISGHKSVSWYQQVLGQGPQFIFQYYEKEERGRGNFPDRFSARQFPNYSSELNVNALLLGDSALYLCASSLAGGGSGANVLTFGAGSRLTVL.

This clonotype occurred many times. This sequence joins TRBV20-1 and TRBJ2-5; D tentatively fits TRBD1 or TRBD2 (6 bases each). Germline loops: CDR1 DFQATT, CDR2 SNEGSKA (reference sequence). The CDR3 covers 17 residues. Trimming pared 3 bases from V and 2 bases from J, leaving 22 bases between. The CDR3 sequence is CSASARRTAGKQETQYF. DNA for the CDR3: TGCAGTGCTAGCGCCCGGCGGACAGCGGGCAAACAAGAGACCCAGTACTTC.

This clonotype was counted only a few times. The V gene is TRBV24-1, the J gene TRBJ1-5, with D possibly matching TRBD1 (6 bases). Trimming removed 7 bases from V and 4 bases from J, with 13 bases in between. Germline CDR1 KGHDR, CDR2 SFDVKD. CDR3 length equals 14 residues. The CDR3 is CATSHRDLNQPQHF. In nucleotides, the CDR3 is TGTGCCACCAGCCACAGGGATTTGAATCAGCCCCAGCATTTT.

V is TRBV2 and J is TRBJ2-5, with TRBD2 as a possible D gene (5 bases). The ends were cut back, 8 bases at V and 2 bases at J, with 12 bases in the middle. The length of the CDR3 is 13 residues. CDR1 is SNHLY, CDR2 FYNNEI, per germline. In DNA, the CDR3 is TGTGCCAGCGTTCGGGAAGTTCAAGAGACCCAGTACTTC. Its protein is CASVREVQETQYF.

J is TRBJ2-3 and V is TRBV25-1; 7 nucleotides agree with TRBD1. The trim removed 2 bases at V and 3 bases at J, leaving 5 bases unmatched. Germline V gene data show CDR1 as MGHDK and CDR2 as SYGVNS. This CDR3 is 15 amino acids long. CDR3 sequence: CASSETTQGTDTQYF. The CDR3 region has the DNA TGTGCCAGCAGTGAAACGACACAGGGGACAGATACGCAGTATTTT.